Listed below are T cell receptor beta chains from one sample, sequenced in a study of response to subunit inactivated influenza vaccine. Each CDR3 protein gets one entry after TCRdb re-called the RT-PCR reads with MiXCR. The sample has some 540,000 distinct CDR3 sequences; roughly 23% are singletons. These data are also associated with another study on T cells expressing NK-cell markers.

Material: CD4+ T cells sorted from PBMCs, obtained 11 to 12 days after vaccination. The source is a man aged 50 or older who received an inactivated influenza vaccine. CDR3s include the opening cysteine and the closing phenylalanine or tryptophan. The D gene is left open where the match is weak. Clone size is stated in some rows and not others, as once, few, many or a class when expanded.

V	D	size	J	CDR3	DNA
TRBV5-1	.	.	TRBJ1-5	CASSLDYGNQPQHF	TGCGCCAGCAGCTTGGACTACGGAAATCAGCCCCAGCATTTT
TRBV25-1	.	.	TRBJ2-1	CASSKRTEYNEQFF	TGTGCCAGCAGTAAACGGACGGAATACAATGAGCAGTTCTTC
TRBV6-5	TRBD1	.	TRBJ1-1	CASRLGQGANTEAFF	TGTGCCAGCAGACTCGGACAGGGGGCGAATACTGAAGCTTTCTTT
TRBV6-2/TRBV6-3	.	few	TRBJ2-3	CASSSLINHTDTQYF	TGTGCCAGCAGTTCGCTAATCAACCACACAGATACGCAGTATTTT
TRBV11-2	TRBD2	few	TRBJ2-1	CASSLDRIAGGFEQFF	TGTGCCAGCAGCTTAGATCGGATAGCGGGAGGTTTTGAGCAGTTCTTC
TRBV7-9	.	many	TRBJ1-1	CASSLWGRGPNTEAFF	TGTGCCAGCAGCTTATGGGGCCGGGGGCCGAACACTGAAGCTTTCTTT
TRBV6-5	.	.	TRBJ1-5	CASSYSEGHQPQHF	TGTGCCAGCAGTTACTCAGAGGGACATCAGCCCCAGCATTTT
TRBV6-5	TRBD2	.	TRBJ2-5	CASSYTGRSSETQYF	TGTGCCAGCAGTTATACCGGGAGGAGTTCAGAGACCCAGTACTTC
TRBV20-1	TRBD1	few	TRBJ2-2	CSASRGFNTGELFF	TGCAGTGCTAGCAGGGGGTTCAACACCGGGGAGCTGTTTTTT
TRBV20-1	.	.	TRBJ1-1	CSARESTGNTEAFF	TGCAGTGCTAGAGAATCGACGGGGAACACTGAAGCTTTCTTT
TRBV5-5	.	few	TRBJ2-5	CASSSKDSLVGETQYF	TGTGCCAGCAGCTCTAAGGACAGCCTCGTCGGGGAGACCCAGTACTTC
TRBV18	.	few	TRBJ2-3	CASSHDGKTNTQYF	TGTGCCAGCTCACACGACGGGAAAACGAATACGCAGTATTTT
TRBV28	TRBD2	few	TRBJ2-2	CASSFIPWLAGNTGELFF	TGTGCCAGCAGTTTTATTCCGTGGCTAGCGGGAAACACCGGGGAGCTGTTTTTT
TRBV7-2	TRBD2	.	TRBJ2-1	CASSLDSAGGRNEQFF	TGTGCCAGCAGCTTAGACTCAGCGGGGGGGCGAAATGAGCAGTTCTTC
TRBV2	.	.	TRBJ2-7	CASSAGAGEQYF	TGTGCCAGCAGCGCGGGGGCGGGAGAGCAGTACTTC
TRBV7-8	TRBD2	.	TRBJ2-1	CASSHAPGGNEQFF	TGTGCCAGCAGCCACGCCCCGGGGGGCAATGAGCAGTTCTTC
TRBV12-3/TRBV12-4	TRBD1	few	TRBJ1-5	CASTWAGGSNQPQHF	TGTGCCAGCACCTGGGCAGGGGGGAGCAATCAGCCCCAGCATTTT
TRBV7-9	.	.	TRBJ2-5	CASSTAPGIKTETQYF	TGTGCCAGCAGCACCGCCCCGGGAATTAAGACGGAGACCCAGTACTTC
TRBV4-2	TRBD1	few	TRBJ1-2	CASSQVTVGGQPGYTF	TGTGCCAGCAGCCAAGTGACAGTAGGGGGACAGCCCGGCTACACCTTC
TRBV5-1	.	many	TRBJ2-2	CASSFTGELFF	TGTGCCAGCAGTTTCACCGGGGAGCTGTTTTTT
TRBV7-2	TRBD2	.	TRBJ2-1	CASSPPPLANEQFF	TGTGCCAGCAGCCCGCCCCCACTAGCGAATGAGCAGTTCTTC
TRBV5-4	TRBD2	.	TRBJ2-7	CASGTSGTLSYEQYF	TGTGCCAGCGGGACTAGCGGGACCCTCTCCTACGAGCAGTACTTC
TRBV2	.	.	TRBJ1-6	CASSRTNYNSPLHF	TGTGCCAGCAGTCGGACAAACTATAATTCACCCCTCCACTTT
TRBV5-5	TRBD1	few	TRBJ2-1	CASSPRTGMRYNEQFF	TGTGCCAGCAGCCCGAGGACAGGGATGAGATACAATGAGCAGTTCTTC
TRBV28	TRBD2	.	TRBJ2-3	CASSLSGGGSDTQYF	TGTGCCAGCAGTTTAAGCGGGGGGGGCTCGGATACGCAGTATTTT
TRBV10-3	.	.	TRBJ2-1	CAINRGAVVNEQFF	TGTGCCATTAATCGGGGGGCAGTGGTCAATGAGCAGTTCTTC
TRBV11-2	.	.	TRBJ2-6	CASSFRQGGLSGANVLTF	TGTGCCAGCAGCTTTCGCCAGGGGGGTCTCTCTGGGGCCAACGTCCTGACTTTC
TRBV7-2	TRBD1	few	TRBJ2-7	CASSGTGGFDEQYF	TGTGCCAGCAGCGGAACAGGGGGCTTCGACGAGCAGTACTTC
TRBV11-2	TRBD2	few	TRBJ2-3	CASSSSGGPVDTQYF	TGTGCCAGCAGCTCTAGCGGGGGGCCGGTAGATACGCAGTATTTT
TRBV7-2	.	few	TRBJ2-5	CASSSSVGETQYF	TGTGCCAGCAGCTCTAGCGTGGGGGAGACCCAGTACTTC
TRBV5-1	.	.	TRBJ2-6	CASGFDGSSGANVLTF	TGCGCCAGCGGCTTCGACGGAAGCTCTGGGGCCAACGTCCTGACTTTC
TRBV29-1	.	many	TRBJ2-1	CSVVTPEQFF	TGCAGCGTTGTCACCCCTGAGCAGTTCTTC
TRBV10-3	TRBD1	.	TRBJ1-1	CATTGGVTGGFGEAFF	TGTGCCACCACGGGGGGAGTAACAGGGGGCTTTGGTGAAGCTTTCTTT
TRBV29-1	.	.	TRBJ2-7	CSVGAESYEQYF	TGCAGCGTTGGCGCAGAATCCTACGAGCAGTACTTC
TRBV28	.	many	TRBJ2-1	CASSFPSSYNEQFF	TGTGCCAGCAGCTTTCCGAGCTCCTACAATGAGCAGTTCTTC
TRBV27	.	.	TRBJ2-5	CASSPAGGTQYF	TGTGCCAGCAGCCCAGCGGGTGGGACCCAGTACTTC
TRBV6-2/TRBV6-3	TRBD1	.	TRBJ2-7	CASSYSTGSLGEQYF	TGTGCCAGCAGTTACTCGACAGGGTCACTCGGAGAGCAGTACTTC
TRBV18	TRBD1	.	TRBJ1-2	CASSPRDSDGYTF	TGTGCCAGCTCACCTCGGGACAGCGATGGCTACACCTTC
TRBV6-1	.	.	TRBJ2-2	CASRLHPNTGELFF	TGTGCCAGCAGGCTACACCCTAACACCGGGGAGCTGTTTTTT
TRBV5-1	.	few	TRBJ1-6	CASSGGEFQSSYNSPLHF	TGCGCCAGCAGCGGGGGCGAATTCCAGAGCTCCTATAATTCACCCCTCCACTTT
TRBV20-1	TRBD2	.	TRBJ2-7	CSAGGAGDEQYF	TGCAGTGCCGGGGGGGCGGGAGACGAGCAGTACTTC
TRBV7-2	TRBD2	.	TRBJ2-3	CASSLTSGGASDTQYF	TGTGCCAGCAGCTTAACTAGCGGGGGGGCTTCAGATACGCAGTATTTT
TRBV6-1	.	.	TRBJ2-2	CASSPSRNTGELFF	TGTGCCAGCAGCCCCTCCCGGAACACCGGGGAGCTGTTTTTT
TRBV7-2	TRBD1	.	TRBJ1-6	CASSQTGSRYSPLHF	TGTGCCAGCAGCCAGACAGGGAGTAGGTATTCACCCCTCCACTTT
TRBV20-1	.	.	TRBJ1-2	CSASKGRGGYTF	TGCAGTGCTAGTAAAGGCCGAGGGGGCTACACCTTC
TRBV6-1	TRBD1	.	TRBJ2-3	CASSGFGQGTDTQYF	TGTGCCAGCAGCGGCTTCGGACAGGGCACAGATACGCAGTATTTT
TRBV7-2	.	few	TRBJ2-2	CASSRDFGELFF	TGTGCCAGCAGTCGGGACTTCGGGGAGCTGTTTTTT
TRBV6-2/TRBV6-3	.	.	TRBJ2-3	CASSFPAQTSTDTQYF	TGTGCCAGCAGTTTTCCAGCACAGACTAGCACAGATACGCAGTATTTT
TRBV6-2/TRBV6-3	TRBD1	few	TRBJ2-7	CASRQPGQERPYEQYF	TGTGCCAGCAGACAACCCGGACAGGAGCGTCCCTACGAGCAGTACTTC
TRBV3-1	.	.	TRBJ2-1	CASSQAPGSNEQFF	TGTGCCAGCAGCCAAGCGCCAGGGAGTAATGAGCAGTTCTTC
TRBV7-7	.	.	TRBJ2-3	CASSLDSGSTDTQYF	TGTGCTAGCAGCTTGGATTCAGGGAGCACAGATACGCAGTATTTT
TRBV5-6	.	.	TRBJ2-1	CASSLDLTGGGNEQFF	TGTGCCAGCAGCTTGGACCTAACGGGGGGCGGGAATGAGCAGTTCTTC
TRBV6-1	TRBD2	.	TRBJ2-5	CASRPGLAVILQETQYF	TGTGCCAGCAGACCGGGACTAGCGGTTATCCTCCAAGAGACCCAGTACTTC
TRBV10-3	TRBD1	.	TRBJ2-5	CAISGGDRGPETQYF	TGTGCCATCAGCGGCGGGGACAGGGGGCCAGAGACCCAGTACTTC
TRBV14	TRBD2	many	TRBJ2-5	CASSQGGLAQETQYF	TGTGCCAGCAGCCAAGGGGGACTAGCCCAAGAGACCCAGTACTTC